These 24 T cell receptor beta chains originate from one sample sequenced in a study of spatial heterogeneity in lung cancer. A single record per CDR3 protein comes from TCRdb applying MiXCR to the 5' RACE reads. The data contain under 13,000 distinct CDR3 sequences, roughly 6.2% of them seen just once; the ten biggest clones take up over 25%. Stated time point: sample taken at primary tumor resection. Whole RNA, which was extracted from tumor, nontumor lung tissue or frozen PBMC, was sequenced without any cell sorting. The material was PBMCs, obtained at surgery. Source of these receptors: a male donor with early-stage non-small cell lung cancer.

This clonotype has just a few counts. As an off-target read in a library built for alpha chains, this beta chain has a frequency of little significance. V is TRBV6-1 and J is TRBJ1-1; D gene ambiguous. The CDR3 extends over 14 amino acids. Per germline, CDR1 MNHNS and CDR2 SASEGT. V lost 11 bases, J lost 1 base, and 17 bases lay in between. The CDR3 DNA is TGTGCCTGGGCCCCAGCCCCCGCGAACACTGAAGCTTTCTTT. It encodes CAWAPAPANTEAFF.

Remarks on this clonotype: As an off-target read in a library built for alpha chains, this beta chain has a frequency of little significance. V gene TRBV4-2 combines with J gene TRBJ2-7, with D maybe TRBD2 (6 bases). Germline values: CDR1 LGHNA, CDR2 YNFKEQ. Trimming took off 1 base at V and 0 bases at J, with 13 bases between the two ends. CDR3 size: 16 residues. CDR3 nucleotides: TGTGCCAGCAGCCAAGTTGCGGGAACCTCCTCCTACGAGCAGTACTTC. This translates into CASSQVAGTSSYEQYF.

In this sample, this clonotype turned up many times. A library prepared for alpha chains yielded this beta chain as an off-target read; its size is of little meaning. The chain recombines TRBV9 with TRBJ2-3; 7 bases agree with TRBD2. The V gene's germline CDR1 is SGDLS and CDR2 YYNGEE. The ends lost 4 bases at V and 0 bases at J; junction bases unmatched: 2. This CDR3 region has 14 residues. The CDR3, as DNA: TGTGCCAGCAGCCTCGGGGGGAGCACAGATACGCAGTATTTT. Protein sequence: CASSLGGSTDTQYF.

Points on this clonotype: Because the library targeted alpha chains, this beta chain is an off-target read whose size means little. The chain joins TRBV24-1 to TRBJ1-2; TRBD1 might be the D (5 bases). Germline values: CDR1 KGHDR, CDR2 SFDVKD. Trimming cost V 4 bases and J 4 bases, with 12 bases left between them. CDR3 length equals 14 residues. CDR3 sequence: CATSDSGLGYGYTF. The CDR3 DNA is TGTGCCACCAGTGACTCAGGGCTCGGCTATGGCTACACCTTC.

This clonotype has just a few counts. Within a library made for alpha chains, this beta chain is off target, and its count is uninformative. The chain carries TRBV5-1 and TRBJ1-5; D is undetermined. This CDR3 has 14 amino acids. Germline assignment: CDR1 SGHRS and CDR2 YFSETQ. V was shortened by 0 bases and J by 4 bases, with 8 bases between the two germline ends. The chain's CDR3 is CASSLGIPNQPQHF. In DNA form, the CDR3 reads TGCGCCAGCAGCTTGGGGATCCCAAATCAGCCCCAGCATTTT. The whole variable domain, remainder taken from reference TRBV5-1 and TRBJ1-5, is KAGVTQTPRYLIKTRGQQVTLSCSPISGHRSVSWYQQTPGQGLQFLFEYFSETQRNKGNFPGRFSGRQFSNSRSEMNVSTLELGDSALYLCASSLGIPNQPQHFGDGTRLSIL.

This clonotype was counted ten times or more. Since the library was made to target alpha chains, this beta chain is a stray read and its abundance is not meaningful. The chain is built from TRBV27 and TRBJ2-7; unclear D gene. Trimming left V 5 bases short and J 7 bases short, with 18 bases between. This CDR3 contains 14 residues. Germline V gene data show CDR1 as MNHEY and CDR2 as SMNVEV (reference sequence). The CDR3 here is CASSLRPGTREQYF. Written as DNA, the CDR3 is TGTGCCAGCAGTCTTCGACCCGGAACGAGGGAGCAGTACTTC.

About this clonotype itself: Because the library targeted alpha chains, this beta chain is an off-target read whose size means little. V and J are TRBV28 and TRBJ1-5, with D unresolved. The CDR3 runs to 15 residues. Trimming shortened V by 3 bases and J by 7 bases, and 16 bases separated the two germline ends. The germline CDR1 and CDR2 sequences are MDHEN and SYDVKM. The CDR3 DNA reads TGTGCCAGCAGTTTTGGTGACTACACGGCCCAGCCCCAGCATTTT. Translating it yields CASSFGDYTAQPQHF.

This clonotype was picked up many times. The library was designed around alpha chains, so this beta chain is a stray read whose abundance carries little weight. The rearrangement links TRBV5-1 to TRBJ1-1, with 8 nucleotides matching TRBD1. This CDR3 has 15 amino acids. J was trimmed by 4 bases and V by 4 bases; bases with no gene match: 9. The germline V gene encodes CDR1 SGHRS and CDR2 YFSETQ. The CDR3 sequence is CASSPPDREATEAFF. The DNA for the CDR3 is TGCGCCAGCAGCCCGCCGGACAGGGAAGCCACTGAAGCTTTCTTT. The full variable domain, its missing parts supplied by reference TRBV5-1 and TRBJ1-1, is KAGVTQTPRYLIKTRGQQVTLSCSPISGHRSVSWYQQTPGQGLQFLFEYFSETQRNKGNFPGRFSGRQFSNSRSEMNVSTLELGDSALYLCASSPPDREATEAFFGQGTRLTVV.

This clonotype was detected only a few times. The library was designed around alpha chains, so this beta chain is a stray read whose abundance carries little weight. The gene calls are TRBV7-9 and TRBJ2-3; D perhaps matches TRBD2 (6 bases). The CDR3 extends over 16 amino acids. Deletions cut 1 base from V and 0 bases from J, with 11 bases between. Germline loops: CDR1 SEHNR, CDR2 FQNEAQ (reference sequence). The CDR3: CASSLVLAGSTDTQYF. CDR3 DNA: TGTGCCAGCAGCTTAGTTTTGGCGGGAAGCACAGATACGCAGTATTTT.

This clonotype was seen repeatedly, ten times or more. This beta chain is off target for a library built for alpha chains, so its abundance means little. V is TRBV11-2 and J is TRBJ2-5; D is perhaps TRBD1 or TRBD2 (6 bases each). CDR1 and CDR2 (germline): SGHAT, FQNNGV. V lost 5 bases and J lost 4, with 17 bases in between. The CDR3 is 15 residues long. DNA for the CDR3: TGTGCCAGCAGCATTAGGTGGACAGCGGGAGAGACCCAGTACTTC. Translated, it gives CASSIRWTAGETQYF.

This clonotype has ten or more counts. Because this beta chain is a stray read in a library intended to capture alpha chains, its abundance should not be given much weight. The chain joins TRBV6-5 to TRBJ1-4; D call uncertain. Germline assignment: CDR1 MNHEY and CDR2 SVGAGI. The CDR3 covers 14 residues. The germline V and J ends were trimmed by 5 bases and 4 bases, with 11 bases remaining between them. CDR3 DNA: TGTGCCAGCAGTCTAAGCCAGAGTAATGAAAAACTGTTTTTT. Translated, it gives CASSLSQSNEKLFF.

In this sample, this clonotype turned up many times. Being off target in a library aimed at alpha chains, this beta chain has a size of little meaning. The gene calls are TRBV7-2 and TRBJ1-6; D ambiguous. CDR3 length: 14 amino acids. Trimming pared 3 bases from V and 8 bases from J, leaving 11 bases between. CDR1 and CDR2 from the germline V gene are SGHTA and FQGNSA. The CDR3 sequence: CASSFRSRDSPLHF. DNA for the CDR3: TGTGCCAGCAGCTTCAGATCTAGGGATTCACCCCTCCACTTT.

This clonotype counts as medium-sized. This beta chain is a stray read from a library made for alpha chains; its abundance is not meaningful. The rearrangement uses TRBV4-2 and TRBJ2-1; 10 nucleotides match TRBD2. J lost 7 bases, V lost 2 bases, and 5 bases had no gene match. Germline assignment: CDR1 LGHNA and CDR2 YNFKEQ. This CDR3 region has 15 residues. DNA of the CDR3: TGTGCCAGCAGCCAACTCCTAGCGGGGGTTAATGAGCAGTTCTTC. Translated, it gives CASSQLLAGVNEQFF.

This clonotype is deemed medium-sized. This beta chain is an off-target read within a library intended for alpha chains, so its frequency means little. This chain uses TRBV29-1 with TRBJ2-7; D is ambiguous. V lost 2 bases and J lost 2, with 13 bases in between. The CDR3 totals 14 residues. CDR1 and CDR2 from the germline V gene are SQVTM and ANQGSEA. CDR3: CSVEPSLPPYEQYF. CDR3 in DNA: TGCAGCGTTGAACCGTCCCTCCCCCCCTACGAGCAGTACTTC.

In the case of this clonotype: Being one base from a much bigger clone, this may be a read error. The library was designed around alpha chains, so this beta chain is a stray read whose abundance carries little weight. This chain joins TRBV7-9 and TRBJ2-1; D is unresolved. The CDR3 runs to 16 residues. Germline assignment: CDR1 SEHNR and CDR2 FQNEAQ (reference sequence). V was trimmed by 5 bases and J by 4 bases, leaving 18 bases between them. For the CDR3, the DNA is TGTGCCAGCAGCCCCAGTGACATGCTGCAGTACAATGAGCAGTTCTTC. Amino acids: CASSPSDMLQYNEQFF.

Note on this clonotype: This beta chain is a stray read from a library made for alpha chains; its abundance is not meaningful. This rearrangement joins TRBV20-1 to TRBJ2-5; TRBD2 aligns across 11 bases. Losses at the gene ends were 1 base for V and 4 bases for J; bases not matched to a gene: 5. This CDR3 contains 15 residues. Germline V gene data show CDR1 as DFQATT and CDR2 as SNEGSKA (reference sequence). CDR3 sequence (DNA): TGCAGTGCTAGAGTAGCGGGAGGGCTCCGAGAGACCCAGTACTTC. Translation: CSARVAGGLRETQYF.

This clonotype appeared many times. For a library built for alpha chains, this beta chain is a stray read; little rests on its size. The chain has TRBV11-2 and TRBJ1-2; D not resolved. V lost 0 bases and J 9 bases, leaving 5 bases between the germline ends. Germline V lookup: CDR1 SGHAT, CDR2 FQNNGV. The CDR3 extends over 11 amino acids. CDR3 in amino acids: CASSLDGSYTF. DNA for the CDR3: TGTGCCAGCAGCTTAGACGGGAGCTACACCTTC.

About this clonotype: This beta chain turned up in a library designed for alpha chains; as an off-target read, its abundance says little. Here the CDR3 DNA reads TGTGCCAGCAGTTACGGGGGGGGCGGCTATAGCAATCAGCCCCAGCATTTT. It translates to CASSYGGGGYSNQPQHF. The chain combines TRBV6-2 or TRBV6-3 with TRBJ1-5; a weak D match, TRBD1 (6 bases). Trimming cost V 2 bases and J 0 bases, with 14 bases left between them. CDR1 and CDR2 from the germline V gene are MNHEY and SVGEGT. The CDR3 is 17 amino acids.

This clonotype was recorded at least ten times. This beta chain came through as a stray read in a library set up for alpha chains, and its size says little. CDR3 coding DNA: TGTGCCAGCAGTTACGAGTCCTACACTGAAGCTTTCTTT. Amino acids: CASSYESYTEAFF. This chain uses TRBV6-2 or TRBV6-3 with TRBJ1-1; D gene ambiguous. Trimming pared 2 bases from V and 3 bases from J, leaving 7 bases between. The CDR3 totals 13 residues. Germline V lookup: CDR1 MNHEY, CDR2 SVGEGT.

In its sample, this clonotype was seen many times. As an off-target read in a library built for alpha chains, this beta chain has a frequency of little significance. The genes are TRBV27 and TRBJ1-5; D gene ambiguous. The V gene's germline CDR1 is MNHEY and CDR2 SMNVEV (reference sequence). The CDR3 loop spans 15 amino acids. V lost 5 bases, J lost 0 bases, and 11 bases lay in between. The CDR3: CASSLTPSSNQPQHF. CDR3 in DNA: TGTGCCAGCAGTCTTACACCCTCTAGCAATCAGCCCCAGCATTTT.

This clonotype occurred many times. This beta chain is a stray read from a library made for alpha chains; its abundance is not meaningful. This rearrangement joins TRBV28 to TRBJ2-1, with D possibly being TRBD2 (6 bases). CDR1 is MDHEN, CDR2 SYDVKM, per germline. This CDR3 is built from 13 residues. Trimming stripped 6 bases from V and 7 bases from J, with 13 bases between. CDR3 DNA sequence: TGTGCCAGCAGAGCGGGTCCTGGAAATGAGCAGTTCTTC. This sequence encodes CASRAGPGNEQFF. Using reference TRBV28 and TRBJ2-1 for the parts outside the CDR3, the full variable domain is DVKVTQSSRYLVKRTGEKVFLECVQDMDHENMFWYRQDPGLGLRLIYFSYDVKMKEKGDIPEGYSVSREKKERFSLILESASTNQTSMYLCASRAGPGNEQFFGPGTRLTVL.

This clonotype was recorded a few times. This beta chain is an unintended read in a library built for alpha chains; its size means little. The V gene is TRBV10-3, the J gene TRBJ1-3; no clear D. Germline V gene data show CDR1 as ENHRY and CDR2 as SYGVKD. The CDR3 runs to 17 residues. Deletions cut 1 base from V and 0 bases from J, with 13 bases between. The CDR3: CAISEFGLRRSGNTIYF. The CDR3 DNA is TGTGCCATCAGTGAGTTCGGGCTACGACGCTCTGGAAACACCATATATTTT.

A note on this clonotype: This beta chain is an unintended read in a library built for alpha chains; its size means little. The gene calls are TRBV6-2 or TRBV6-3 and TRBJ1-5, with a possible D match to TRBD1 (6 bases). V was shortened by 4 bases and J by 5 bases, with 12 bases between the two germline ends. This CDR3 is 14 amino acids long. CDR1 MNHEY and CDR2 SVGEGT come from the germline V gene. CDR3 sequence: CASSFDRSHQPQHF. DNA for the CDR3: TGTGCCAGCAGTTTCGACAGGTCTCATCAGCCCCAGCATTTT.

By share, this clonotype ranks as large (0.1 to 1%). Since the library was made to target alpha chains, this beta chain is a stray read and its abundance is not meaningful. CDR3 loop: CSARTVTSGGYRYEQYF. CDR3 in DNA: TGCAGTGCTAGAACTGTGACTAGCGGGGGTTATCGCTACGAGCAGTACTTC. The rearrangement uses TRBV20-1 and TRBJ2-7; 12 positions match TRBD2. J was trimmed by 3 bases and V by 2 bases; bases with no gene match: 11. The germline V gene encodes CDR1 DFQATT and CDR2 SNEGSKA (reference sequence). The CDR3 has 17 residues.